This entry lists 13 T cell receptor beta chains sequenced from one sample in a study of metastatic and nonmetastatic thyroid tumors (dated by TCRdb to about 2020). Before undergoing thyroid surgery, none of the patients had been given any kind of treatment. Libraries were constructed by PCR. TCRdb lists the instrument as Illumina HiSeq 4000. The raw public reads went through TCRdb reprocessing: fastp at Q25, MiXCR clone calling, in-frame beta chains kept. This sample has over 14,000 clones in its table, and roughly a quarter of those were observed once. The ten largest clonotypes hold about 8.4% of the sample. What was sequenced was tumor tissue. These receptors originate from a female donor with papillary thyroid cancer or a benign thyroid nodule (not recorded which). Some clones in this sample may be carry-over from other donors' samples.

As regards this clone: Being one base from a much bigger clone, this may be a read error. Other DNA sequences of this sample code for an identical CDR3. V is TRBV3-1 and J is TRBJ2-3; TRBD2 is a possible D gene (5 bases). Germline assignment: CDR1 LGHDT and CDR2 YNNKEL (reference sequence). This CDR3 is 13 amino acids long. CDR3 protein: CASSRLAGDTQYF. The CDR3 DNA follows: TGTGCCAGCAGCCGGCTAGCTGGAGATACGCAGTACTTT.

This chain uses TRBV7-3 with TRBJ2-3, with a possible D match to TRBD2 (7 bases). With 4 bases removed from V and 5 bases from J, the gap between germline ends came to 13 bases. This CDR3 has 14 amino acids. Per germline, CDR1 SGHTA and CDR2 FQGTGA. CDR3 sequence reads: CASSYGGGGDTQYF. The CDR3 nucleotides read TGTGCCAGCAGCTATGGGGGCGGGGGAGATACGCAGTATTTT.

By frequency in the sample, this clone is medium-sized. The chain couples TRBV14 to TRBJ1-2, with D hard to call. The CDR3 totals 15 residues. With 4 bases removed from V and 0 bases from J, the gap between germline ends came to 12 bases. The germline CDR1 and CDR2 sequences are SGHDN and FVKESK. Written as DNA, the CDR3 is TGTGCCAGCAGCCCAGGAAGACTAACTAACTATGGCTACACCTTC. Its translation: CASSPGRLTNYGYTF.

This clone was found a few times. With a much larger clone just one base away, this may be a read error. The CDR3 loop reads CSVEDGRALKEKFF. The CDR3 DNA sequence: TGCAGCGTTGAAGACGGGAGGGCCCTTAAGGAGAAGTTCTTC. The rearrangement uses TRBV29-1 and TRBJ2-1, with 8 bases aligning to TRBD2. The junction had 12 bases not matched to a gene; V was cut back by 0 bases and J by 14 bases. The CDR3 runs to 14 residues. CDR1 is SQVTM and CDR2 is ANQGSEA in the germline V gene.

By share, this clone counts as medium-sized (0.01 to 0.1%). CDR3 coding DNA: TGTGCCAGCAGAGGGGCGACGGAGCTAGCCAAAAACATTCAGTACTTC. This codes for CASRGATELAKNIQYF. The chain employs TRBV6-4 and TRBJ2-4, with D perhaps matching TRBD1 (5 bases). V lost 6 bases, J lost 0 bases, and 15 bases lay in between. CDR3 size: 16 residues. Germline V lookup: CDR1 MRHNA, CDR2 SNTAGT.

This clone was seen repeatedly, ten times or more. The CDR3 DNA sequence: TGTGCCAGTAGTCCCAGGACCGACAGGGCCCGGACTGAAGCTTTCTTT. This codes for CASSPRTDRARTEAFF. The chain uses TRBV19 and TRBJ1-1; 7 nucleotides match TRBD1. Per the germline V gene, CDR1 is LNHDA and CDR2 is SQIVND (reference sequence). The CDR3 loop spans 16 amino acids. The V segment lost 5 bases and the J segment 5 bases; nucleotides outside the gene matches: 14.

This clone is medium-sized (0.01 to 0.1%) in the sample. This chain connects TRBV20-1 to TRBJ1-1; TRBD1 matches 8 bases. The CDR3 is 14 amino acids. Germline lookup yields CDR1 DFQATT and CDR2 SNEGSKA (reference sequence). V was clipped by 6 bases and J by 5 bases; unmatched bases: 11. The chain's CDR3 is CSAAGAGGRTEAFF. CDR3 sequence (DNA): TGCAGTGCCGCGGGAGCAGGGGGCAGAACTGAAGCTTTCTTT.

The chain employs TRBV18 and TRBJ1-6; the D gene is possibly TRBD1 (5 bases). Trimming shortened V by 3 bases and J by 6 bases, and 12 bases separated the two germline ends. This CDR3 has 15 residues. The germline V gene has CDR1 KGHSH and CDR2 LQKENI. CDR3 bases: TGTGCCAGCTCACCTCAAGGGGCTGGTAATTCACCCCTCCACTTT. Amino acid sequence: CASSPQGAGNSPLHF.

By its share, this clone is medium-sized. This sequence joins TRBV2 and TRBJ1-6; TRBD1 agrees at 8 bases. V lost 2 bases, J lost 7 bases, and 4 bases stayed unmatched. The CDR3 covers 15 residues. Germline-derived CDR1 and CDR2 are SNHLY and FYNNEI. The CDR3 nucleotides read TGTGCCAGCAGTGAATCCAGGGGGCTCAATTCACCCCTCCACTTT. Amino acid sequence: CASSESRGLNSPLHF.

This clone was observed a few times. The chain combines TRBV28 with TRBJ2-7, with TRBD1 matching over 7 bases. The CDR3 runs to 12 residues. Germline loops: CDR1 MDHEN, CDR2 SYDVKM. The V and J ends lost 9 bases and 4 bases, in that order; junction bases with no gene match: 6. In DNA, the CDR3 is TGTGCCAGTGGACAGGTCCGATACGAGCAGTACTTC. This translates into CASGQVRYEQYF.

This chain uses TRBV20-1 with TRBJ2-1; D remains ambiguous. The V end was cut by 0 bases, the J end by 0 bases, with 12 bases between. CDR3 size: 16 residues. Germline V CDR1 and CDR2: DFQATT, SNEGSKA (reference sequence). CDR3 sequence (DNA): TGCAGTGCTAGAGATTGGGGTCTGGGCTCCTACAATGAGCAGTTCTTC. It translates to CSARDWGLGSYNEQFF.

V and J are TRBV15 and TRBJ2-2, with D tentatively TRBD1 or TRBD2 (6 bases each). This CDR3 has 16 amino acids. The V gene's germline CDR1 is LNHNV and CDR2 YYDKDF (reference sequence). Between the trimmed V and J ends, which lost 5 bases and 2 bases, there was a span of 15 bases. CDR3 in amino acids: CATSRGRRGNTGELFF. The CDR3 nucleotides are TGTGCCACCAGCCGGGGGCGCAGGGGAAACACCGGGGAGCTGTTTTTT.

This clone was seen at least ten times. V usage is TRBV7-8 and J usage is TRBJ1-1, with D unresolved. V was pared by 2 bases and J by 10 bases, with 14 bases between. CDR1 is SGHVS, CDR2 FQNEAQ, per germline. CDR3 size: 13 residues. The CDR3 DNA is TGTGCCAGCAGCTTATCCACCGGGGAGGGAGCTTTCTTT. It is translated as CASSLSTGEGAFF.